This record concerns one T cell receptor (beta chain) sequence. Its antigen is not known. This specimen comes from a study of CD4 T cells in relation to SARS-CoV-2 and coronaviruses. About the research overall: TCR beta CDR3s were sequenced after approximately 9-day antigen culture of PBMCs. Patient ages ranged from roughly 20 to 80, median 38. Of the patients, 8 or 9 were male, a few female, two Hispanic.

The V end lost 0 bases, the J end lost 5 bases, and 8 bases lay between the germline ends. Per germline, CDR1 SGHRS and CDR2 YFSETQ. The CDR3 contains 13 residues. Using immunoSEQ multiplex PCR, the repertoire was profiled, and TCRdb retains in-frame clones only, with some absent. The data contain around 45,000 clones, roughly 87% of them seen just once; the ten biggest clones take up over 1.1%. This chain links TRBV5-1 with TRBJ1-1; D unresolved. Sequencing was carried out using naive CD4+ T cells from PBMCs, cultured in vitro. Documented subset: naive CD4+ T cells isolated by negative enrichment. The clonotype originates from an adult with COVID-19. CDR3 nucleotide sequence: TGCGCCAGCAGCTTGGACGGGTTTACTGAAGCTTTCTTT. It yields the protein CASSLDGFTEAFF.